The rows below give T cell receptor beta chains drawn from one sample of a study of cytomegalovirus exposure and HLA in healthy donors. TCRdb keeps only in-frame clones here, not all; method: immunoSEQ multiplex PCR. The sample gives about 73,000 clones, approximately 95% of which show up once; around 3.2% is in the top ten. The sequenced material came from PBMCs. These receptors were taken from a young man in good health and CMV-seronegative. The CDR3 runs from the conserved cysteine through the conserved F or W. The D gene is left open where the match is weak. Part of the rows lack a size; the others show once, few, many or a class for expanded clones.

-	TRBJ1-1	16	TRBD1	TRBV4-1	CASSQDSGTGLTEAFF	TGCGCCAGCAGCCAAGATTCGGGGACAGGTCTCACTGAAGCTTTCTTT
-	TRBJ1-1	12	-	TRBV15	CATSQENTEAFF	TGTGCCACCAGTCAGGAGAACACTGAAGCTTTCTTT
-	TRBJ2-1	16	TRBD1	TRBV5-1	CASSSMESTGRNEQFF	TGCGCCAGCAGCTCCATGGAATCGACAGGGCGAAATGAGCAGTTCTTC
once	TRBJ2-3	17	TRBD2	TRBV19	CASSILTSGVSTDTQYF	TGTGCCAGTAGTATTTTGACTAGCGGGGTTAGCACAGATACGCAGTATTTT
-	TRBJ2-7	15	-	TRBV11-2	CASSLVLQNSYEQYF	TGTGCCAGCAGCTTAGTCTTACAGAATTCCTACGAGCAGTACTTC
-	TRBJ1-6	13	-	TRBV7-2	CASSINAGSPLHF	TGTGCCAGCAGCATTAATGCAGGTTCACCCCTCCACTTT
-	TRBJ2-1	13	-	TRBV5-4	CASSVTGTNEQFF	TGTGCCAGCAGCGTAACAGGGACCAATGAGCAGTTCTTC
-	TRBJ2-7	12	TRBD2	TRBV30	CAWTSGGGEQYF	TGTGCCTGGACGTCTGGGGGGGGCGAGCAGTACTTC
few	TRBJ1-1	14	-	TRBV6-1	CASSETGRLTEAFF	TGTGCCAGCAGTGAAACAGGGCGTTTGACTGAAGCTTTCTTT
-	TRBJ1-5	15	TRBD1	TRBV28	CASSLGQGWDQPQHF	TGTGCCAGCAGTTTAGGACAGGGGTGGGATCAGCCCCAGCATTTT
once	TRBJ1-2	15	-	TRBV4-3	CASSQDGDPTHGYTF	TGCGCCAGCAGCCAAGATGGTGACCCGACTCATGGCTACACCTTC
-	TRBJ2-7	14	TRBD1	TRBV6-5	CASSPGQGAYEQYF	TGTGCCAGCTCCCCGGGACAGGGGGCCTACGAGCAGTACTTC
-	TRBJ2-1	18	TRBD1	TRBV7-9	CATSAGQGLQSSYNEQFF	TGTGCCACCTCAGCGGGACAGGGTCTACAAAGCTCCTACAATGAGCAGTTCTTC
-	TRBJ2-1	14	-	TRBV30	CAWRKGGNKNEQFF	TGTGCCTGGCGGAAGGGGGGGAATAAAAATGAGCAGTTCTTC
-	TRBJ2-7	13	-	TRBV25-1	CASSERSHYEQYF	TGTGCCAGCAGTGAAAGGAGCCACTACGAGCAGTACTTC
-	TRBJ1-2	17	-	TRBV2	CASEGGDVGLVGYGYTF	TGTGCCAGTGAAGGGGGGGACGTGGGCCTAGTAGGCTATGGCTACACCTTC
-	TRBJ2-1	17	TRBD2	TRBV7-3	CVSSLTGAGGLYNEQFF	TGTGTCAGCAGCTTAACGGGAGCGGGGGGTCTGTACAATGAGCAGTTCTTC
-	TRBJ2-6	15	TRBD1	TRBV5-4	CASSWTGPGANVLTF	TGTGCCAGCAGCTGGACAGGTCCTGGGGCCAACGTCCTGACTTTC
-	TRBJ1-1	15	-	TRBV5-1	CASSFSRGVNTEAFF	TGCGCCAGCAGCTTTAGCAGGGGCGTTAACACTGAAGCTTTCTTT
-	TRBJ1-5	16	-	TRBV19	CASSQRRGQGGQPQHF	TGTGCCAGTAGCCAAAGGAGGGGCCAGGGCGGACAGCCCCAGCATTTT
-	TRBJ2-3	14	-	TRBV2	CASSEILGGDTQYF	TGTGCCAGCAGTGAAATCCTAGGTGGAGATACGCAGTATTTT
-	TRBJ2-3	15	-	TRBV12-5	CASGSGGFSTDTQYF	TGTGCTAGTGGTTCCGGGGGATTTAGCACAGATACGCAGTATTTT